This TCR beta chain derives from a study of tumor-infiltrating lymphocytes in localized non-small cell lung cancer. Study overall: Some samples were collected after neoadjuvant chemotherapy; smokers, never-smokers and several histologies were included. Resected tumor was paired with non-adjacent uninvolved lung from the same patient.

TCRdb's copy holds only in-frame clones and misses some; the assay was immunoSEQ multiplex PCR. The data show 6,800 or so clones, 50% to 70% seen once. Trimming left V 2 bases short and J 9 bases short, with 11 bases between. Germline assignment: CDR1 MNHEY and CDR2 SMNVEV (reference sequence). This CDR3 contains 13 residues. Study-wide points: Each assay used a separate piece of the same tissue.

Concerning this clone itself: Its antigen is undetermined.

The J gene is TRBJ2-4, the V gene TRBV27; no reliable D call. The sequence was obtained from a human donor with non-small cell lung cancer. The sample comprised uninvolved lung tissue not adjacent to the tumor. CDR3 region: CASSLGVESIQYF. The CDR3 coding sequence is TGTGCCAGCAGTTTAGGGGTTGAAAGCATTCAGTACTTC.